This T cell receptor (beta chain) was recorded in a study of cytomegalovirus exposure and HLA in healthy donors. Germline V CDR1 and CDR2: MGHDK, SYGVNS. The CDR3 covers 16 residues. Germline trimming cut 3 bases from V and 6 bases from J; bases unmatched to any gene: 12. Concerning this clone itself: Its target is not known.

Findings and limits, study-wide: Rarity held for most TCR sequences, but there were some public TCRs that occurred in many donors.

Amplification used 60 Vbeta primers and 13 Jbeta primers. The method was immunoSEQ multiplex PCR; TCRdb's version includes in-frame clones alone and lacks a portion of them. Here the sample spans around 130,000 clones, less than 85% being singletons. The chain links TRBV25-1 to TRBJ2-3; 7 bases match TRBD1. This sequence originates from a male donor in good health and CMV-seronegative. Sequencing was performed on PBMCs. The CDR3 protein is CASSDRTPGGSDTQYF. The CDR3 DNA reads as TGTGCCAGCAGTGACCGAACCCCAGGGGGATCCGATACGCAGTATTTT.